This TCR beta chain was retrieved from a study of cytomegalovirus exposure and HLA in healthy donors. Study observations and caveats: The authors enumerated 150 to 200 TCR beta chains as linked to cytomegalovirus. An Asian-associated ancestry cluster reportedly showed fewer N-insertions than the roughly 670-donor mean in a later analysis.

This clone was detected only once. Its antigen is undetermined. PCR involved 60 Vbeta and 13 Jbeta primers. Repertoires were generated with immunoSEQ multiplex PCR, while TCRdb's copy carries only in-frame clones and drops some. Among 150,000 or so clones, under 85% were seen once, and the ten largest hold 2% to 3%. Germline V gene data show CDR1 as SGHDT and CDR2 as YYEEEE. V was pared by 0 bases and J by 0 bases, with 21 bases between. The CDR3 length is 19 residues. The TCR originated in a human donor in good health. Material: PBMCs. The chain has TRBV5-6 and TRBJ1-1; tentative D call: TRBD1 (6 bases). This chain's CDR3 is CASSLDDEWWQGLNTEAFF. The CDR3 bases are TGTGCCAGCAGCTTGGATGATGAGTGGTGGCAGGGGCTGAACACTGAAGCTTTCTTT.